Each of the 27 T cell receptor beta chains below was sequenced from the same sample in a study of control samples from healthy donors and cancer patients. Profiled with immunoSEQ multiplex PCR; TCRdb holds only in-frame clones, not every one. The table has 350,000 to 450,000 clones, around 90% seen once. The material sequenced was PBMCs. Receptors originate from a man aged 40-50 years with head and neck cancer.

V is TRBV7-9 and J is TRBJ2-1; tentative D call: TRBD2 (5 bases). The CDR3 spans 16 residues. The V gene's germline CDR1 is SEHNR and CDR2 FQNEAQ (reference sequence). V lost 1 base and J lost 0, with 10 bases in between. Here the CDR3 reads CASSLGTSNSYNEQFF. DNA of the CDR3: TGTGCCAGCAGCTTAGGAACTAGTAACTCCTACAATGAGCAGTTCTTC.

This clone was observed a single time. The chain uses TRBV4-3 and TRBJ1-2; TRBD1 aligns across 7 bases. J lost 8 bases, V lost 1 base, and 16 bases had no gene match. Germline V gene data show CDR1 as LGHNA and CDR2 as YSLEER. This CDR3 spans 17 amino acids. CDR3 protein: CASSQGTGRTTKEGYTF. As DNA, the CDR3 is TGCGCCAGCAGCCAAGGGACAGGACGAACCACGAAGGAGGGCTACACCTTC.

The CDR3, as DNA: TGTGCCAGCAGTTTTCGTCGGAAGTCCGACGAGCAGTACTTC. Translation: CASSFRRKSDEQYF. This rearrangement joins TRBV28 to TRBJ2-7; D is unresolved. CDR3 length: 14 residues. Germline CDR1 and CDR2: MDHEN and SYDVKM. V lost 3 bases to trimming and J lost 5 bases, with 14 bases between them.

This clone came up once. The rearrangement links TRBV6-1 to TRBJ1-3, with 8 bases that match TRBD1. With 2 bases clipped from V and 3 bases from J, the junction kept 9 bases outside the gene matches. Germline assignment: CDR1 MNHNS and CDR2 SASEGT. The CDR3 contains 17 residues. The CDR3 DNA reads as TGTGCCAGCAGTGAAATACAGGGGGTTGCGGGTGGAAACACCATATATTTT. Protein: CASSEIQGVAGGNTIYF.

The chain couples TRBV7-3 to TRBJ1-2; the D is unclear. The V end lost 5 bases, the J end lost 3 bases, and 13 bases lay between the germline ends. Germline assignment: CDR1 SGHTA and CDR2 FQGTGA. The CDR3 spans 14 residues. The CDR3 DNA follows: TGTGCCAGCAGCCCCTTCGGTCGGGACTATGGCTACACCTTC. Translated, it gives CASSPFGRDYGYTF.

The chain couples TRBV7-9 to TRBJ1-4, with 7 bases that match TRBD1. This CDR3 contains 12 residues. V was clipped by 5 bases and J by 8 bases; unmatched bases: 2. Germline CDR1 reads SEHNR; CDR2 reads FQNEAQ (reference sequence). The CDR3 here is CASSPQGEKLFF. The CDR3 DNA sequence: TGTGCCAGCAGCCCACAGGGGGAAAAACTGTTTTTT.

The rearrangement joins TRBV5-1 to TRBJ2-1, with 7 nucleotides matching TRBD2. The CDR3 has 15 residues. Germline lookup yields CDR1 SGHRS and CDR2 YFSETQ. Unmatched junction bases numbered 9, after V lost 3 bases and J lost 6 bases. The CDR3 spells CASSSPGLTLNEQFF. The CDR3 DNA reads TGCGCCAGCAGCTCCCCGGGACTAACCCTCAATGAGCAGTTCTTC.

In its sample, this clone was seen once. This chain links TRBV28 with TRBJ2-7; 8 bases line up with TRBD1. Germline CDR1 reads MDHEN; CDR2 reads SYDVKM. The CDR3 spans 16 residues. V was pared by 4 bases and J by 0 bases, with 8 bases of the junction left unmatched. The CDR3 sequence is CASSSPGTGLSYEQYF. The CDR3, as DNA: TGTGCCAGCAGTTCCCCCGGGACAGGCCTCTCCTACGAGCAGTACTTC.

The gene calls are TRBV24-1 and TRBJ2-3; no clear D. Germline assignment: CDR1 KGHDR and CDR2 SFDVKD. Between the trimmed V and J ends, which lost 3 bases and 2 bases, there was a span of 2 bases. The CDR3 loop spans 12 amino acids. CDR3 nucleotide sequence: TGTGCCACCAGTGATACCACAGATACGCAGTATTTT. Encoded protein: CATSDTTDTQYF.

V gene TRBV9 combines with J gene TRBJ1-3; 10 positions agree with TRBD1. There are 15 residues in the CDR3. With V trimmed by 7 bases and J by 4 bases, 8 bases remained unmatched. CDR1 SGDLS and CDR2 YYNGEE come from the germline V gene. Written as DNA, the CDR3 is TGTGCCAGCTCCGGGACAGGGGTACCCGGAAACACCATATATTTT. It is translated as CASSGTGVPGNTIYF.

This clone occurred once. The genes are TRBV18 and TRBJ1-1; TRBD1 might be the D (5 bases). CDR1 is KGHSH, CDR2 LQKENI, per germline. The CDR3 is 16 residues long. Trimming shortened V by 3 bases and J by 0 bases, and 14 bases separated the two germline ends. CDR3 sequence (DNA): TGTGCCAGCTCACCGAACACGGACAACATGAACACTGAAGCTTTCTTT. Protein product: CASSPNTDNMNTEAFF. The variable domain in full, with the rest retrieved from reference TRBV18 and TRBJ1-1, is NAGVMQNPRHLVRRRGQEARLRCSPMKGHSHVYWYRQLPEEGLKFMVYLQKENIIDESGMPKERFSAEFPKEGPSILRIQQVVRGDSAAYFCASSPNTDNMNTEAFFGQGTRLTVV.

CDR3 bases: TGTGCCAGTAGTACCACCGGGCCTCCCATGGAGCAGTTCTTC. It is translated as CASSTTGPPMEQFF. The J gene is TRBJ2-1, the V gene TRBV19; D is unresolved. V lost 4 bases and J lost 10, with 17 bases in between. Looked up from germline, CDR1 is LNHDA and CDR2 is SQIVND (reference sequence). This CDR3 comprises 14 residues.

This clone has only one observation. The chain has TRBV19 and TRBJ2-4; D gene unclear. Trimming stripped 2 bases from V and 0 bases from J, with 11 bases between. This CDR3 comprises 16 residues. The germline V gene encodes CDR1 LNHDA and CDR2 SQIVND (reference sequence). CDR3 loop: CASSISRALAKNIQYF. CDR3 DNA sequence: TGTGCCAGTAGTATATCAAGAGCTCTAGCCAAAAACATTCAGTACTTC.

This clone was picked up one time. This chain's CDR3 is CASSLGDSSGGYTF. CDR3 DNA: TGTGCCAGCAGTTTAGGGGATTCTTCGGGTGGCTACACCTTC. This rearrangement joins TRBV28 to TRBJ1-2, with no clear D. Trimming stripped 2 bases from V and 7 bases from J, with 14 bases between. Germline V gives CDR1 MDHEN, CDR2 SYDVKM. This CDR3 spans 14 amino acids.

As concerns this clone: A much bigger clone sits one base away, suggesting this may be a read error. This sequence joins TRBV7-2 and TRBJ1-1; 10 bases fit TRBD1. Unmatched junction bases numbered 1, after V lost 3 bases and J lost 3 bases. The CDR3 is made up of 14 amino acids. The germline V gene has CDR1 SGHTA and CDR2 FQGNSA. DNA for the CDR3: TGTGCCAGCAGCTTCGGGACAGGGGACACTGAAGCTTTCTTT. Its protein product is CASSFGTGDTEAFF.

This clone appeared a single time. The chain joins TRBV5-1 to TRBJ2-7, with D tentatively TRBD1 or TRBD2 (5 bases each). The CDR3 covers 19 residues. V lost 0 bases and J lost 3, with 25 bases in between. Germline lookup yields CDR1 SGHRS and CDR2 YFSETQ. In DNA, the CDR3 is TGCGCCAGCAGCTTGGCCCCCTACCCTCGGGGCGCGGATAACTACGAGCAGTACTTC. Translating it yields CASSLAPYPRGADNYEQYF.

The genes are TRBV21-1 and TRBJ2-3; TRBD1 is the table's D call, not checked against the DNA. TRBV21-1 is flagged as a pseudogene. The CDR3 runs to 14 residues. The CDR3 region is CASSTRQGTDTQYF. The CDR3 DNA reads as TGTGCCAGCAGCACCCGACAGGGCACAGATACGCAGTATTTT.

V gene TRBV7-9 combines with J gene TRBJ1-1; TRBD1 is a possible D gene (5 bases). The CDR3 has 13 residues. V dropped 2 bases and J dropped 7 bases, with 11 bases sitting between them. Germline CDR1 SEHNR, CDR2 FQNEAQ (reference sequence). CDR3 DNA: TGTGCCAGCAGCTTAAATGGTGACAGTGAAGCTTTCTTT. Its protein is CASSLNGDSEAFF.

The chain employs TRBV4-1 and TRBJ2-7; possibly TRBD1 for D (6 bases). The CDR3 consists of 18 residues. V dropped 0 bases and J dropped 6 bases, with 24 bases sitting between them. CDR1 and CDR2 from the germline V gene are MGHRA and YSYEKL. Written as DNA, the CDR3 is TGCGCCAGCAGCCAAGATAGTAGGGGCGGGTTGGGGGCTCGCGAGCAGTACTTC. Amino acids: CASSQDSRGGLGAREQYF.

The chain has TRBV3-1 (or the pseudogene TRBV3-2) and TRBJ1-2; D gene uncertain. The V gene lost 4 bases and the J gene lost 5 bases, with 17 bases spanning the gap. CDR1 and CDR2 (germline): LGHDT, YNNKEL (reference sequence). The CDR3 is 15 amino acids. The CDR3, as DNA: TGTGCCAGCAGCCGGGCTGGAGTATCCGTTTATGGCTACACCTTC. Protein sequence: CASSRAGVSVYGYTF.

The rearrangement links TRBV5-1 to TRBJ2-7; TRBD2 matches at 9 bases. Germline loops: CDR1 SGHRS, CDR2 YFSETQ. Germline trimming cut 3 bases from V and 5 bases from J; bases unmatched to any gene: 6. This CDR3 contains 14 residues. The CDR3 sequence: CASSSAGGLNEQYF. The CDR3 coding sequence is TGCGCCAGCAGCTCAGCGGGAGGACTGAACGAGCAGTACTTC.

This rearrangement joins TRBV24-1 to TRBJ2-2; no firm D call. Looked up from germline, CDR1 is KGHDR and CDR2 is SFDVKD. There are 15 residues in the CDR3. V gave up 7 bases and J gave up 0 bases, with 11 bases separating them. The DNA of the CDR3 is TGTGCCACCAGGGCCGGAACGACGAACACCGGGGAGCTGTTTTTT. Residues: CATRAGTTNTGELFF.

This chain joins TRBV7-3 and TRBJ2-1, with 10 bases that match TRBD2. The CDR3 has 15 amino acids. V trimming: 3 bases; J trimming: 8 bases; junction bases outside the gene matches: 7. From germline, CDR1 is SGHTA and CDR2 FQGTGA. CDR3 coding DNA: TGTGCCAGCAGCTTTCCCCCTAGCGGGAGCGATGAGCAGTTCTTC. This encodes CASSFPPSGSDEQFF.

The chain joins TRBV30 to TRBJ2-5; no clear D gene. Germline CDR1 is GTSNPN and CDR2 is SVGIG (reference sequence). V was trimmed by 0 bases and J by 4 bases, leaving 6 bases between them. The CDR3 has 12 amino acids. The CDR3 nucleotides are TGTGCCTGGAGTGTAAGACCAGAGACCCAGTACTTC. Translated: CAWSVRPETQYF.

This chain joins TRBV30 and TRBJ1-4; possible D gene TRBD1, 5 bases. This CDR3 comprises 13 residues. In germline, CDR1 is GTSNPN, CDR2 SVGIG (reference sequence). V lost 6 bases, J lost 0 bases, and 8 bases lay in between. CDR3 DNA: TGTGCCTGTACGACAGCAACTAATGAAAAACTGTTTTTT. This codes for CACTTATNEKLFF. The variable domain in full, completed from reference TRBV30 and TRBJ1-4, reads SQTIHQWPATLVQPVGSPLSLECTVEGTSNPNLYWYRQAAGRGLQLLFYSVGIGQISSEVPQNLSASRPQDRQFILSSKKLLLSDSGFYLCACTTATNEKLFFGSGTQLSVL.

V is TRBV2 and J is TRBJ2-7; D might be TRBD1 or TRBD2, each matching 5 bases. This CDR3 has 17 residues. Trimming took off 7 bases at V and 6 bases at J, with 28 bases between the two ends. In germline, CDR1 is SNHLY, CDR2 FYNNEI. The CDR3 is CASILGTRRTWGSEQYF. The DNA for the CDR3 is TGTGCCAGCATCCTCGGGACGCGGAGAACCTGGGGCTCCGAGCAGTACTTC.

The genes are TRBV27 and TRBJ1-5; D gene ambiguous. Between the trimmed V and J ends, which lost 6 bases and 2 bases, there was a span of 20 bases. In germline, CDR1 is MNHEY, CDR2 SMNVEV (reference sequence). The CDR3 covers 17 residues. The CDR3 loop reads CASRPSTAAGGNQPQHF. The CDR3 DNA follows: TGTGCCAGCAGACCCTCCACAGCAGCTGGCGGCAATCAGCCCCAGCATTTT.